Presented here are 29 T cell receptor beta chains from one specimen sequenced in a study of blood T cells in healthy people across ages. A second PCR of about 7 to 12 cycles used a sample-barcoded 5' primer and a J-beta primer mix. TCRdb re-analysed the 5' RACE reads in MiXCR, keeping a single row per CDR3 protein. Here the sample spans over 600,000 distinct CDR3 sequences, around 21% being singletons. Sequenced: blood. The receptors originated from a man between 70 and 80 years old in good health.

The chain recombines TRBV5-1 with TRBJ2-5, with 7 bases aligning to TRBD1. CDR1 SGHRS and CDR2 YFSETQ come from the germline V gene. Trimming cost V 0 bases and J 9 bases; bases outside gene matches: 8. This CDR3 has 14 residues. In nucleotides, the CDR3 is TGCGCCAGCAGCTTGGAGGACAGGTCGATGGCCCAGTACTTC. Amino acids: CASSLEDRSMAQYF.

Notes on this clonotype: This may stem from a read error, because a much larger clone lies one nucleotide away. V and J are TRBV28 and TRBJ2-5, with 10 nucleotides matching TRBD2. With the DNA end fitting TRBJ2-1 better, the J assignment may be wrong. The germline gives CDR1 MDHEN, CDR2 SYDVKM. The CDR3 extends over 14 amino acids. The CDR3, as DNA: TGTGCCAGCGCCCTAGCGGGAGTTTTCAATGAGCAGTTCTTC. Protein: CASALAGVFNEQFF.

This clonotype was picked up a small number of times. V and J are TRBV20-1 and TRBJ2-7; 12 nucleotides align to TRBD2. The CDR3 sequence is 14 residues long. V was clipped by 5 bases and J by 6 bases; unmatched bases: 8. Per the germline V gene, CDR1 is DFQATT and CDR2 is SNEGSKA (reference sequence). The CDR3 bases are TGCAGTGCTGGGCTTCTAGCGGGAGGGGGCGAGCAGTACTTC. This sequence encodes CSAGLLAGGGEQYF.

The sample holds a few counts of this clonotype. This rearrangement joins TRBV12-3 or TRBV12-4 to TRBJ2-5, with D perhaps TRBD1 (5 bases). V was shortened by 7 bases and J by 5 bases, with 14 bases between the two germline ends. This CDR3 contains 13 residues. CDR3 residues: CASTKVGRETQYF. The DNA of the CDR3 is TGTGCCAGCACCAAGGTGGGGCGGGAGACCCAGTACTTC.

This clonotype was observed a handful of times. The junction departs from the called germline gene at one end, perhaps through a read error. The V and J genes are TRBV12-3 or TRBV12-4 and TRBJ1-1, with D tentatively TRBD1 (5 bases). CDR3 length equals 15 residues. CDR3 sequence: CTSSPREAGWTEAFF. Written as DNA, the CDR3 is TGTACCAGCAGTCCCCGGGAGGCAGGGTGGACTGAAGCTTTCTTT.

The chain combines TRBV7-2 with TRBJ1-2, with D uncertain. CDR3 length equals 13 residues. V was cut by 2 bases and J by 7 bases, with 11 bases left in between. In germline, CDR1 is SGHTA, CDR2 FQGNSA. CDR3 loop: CASSLITVGGYTF. In nucleotides, the CDR3 is TGTGCCAGCAGCTTAATCACGGTTGGTGGCTACACCTTC.

The V and J genes are TRBV6-5 and TRBJ1-2; D unresolved. From germline, CDR1 is MNHEY and CDR2 SVGAGI. The CDR3 spans 13 residues. The V end was cut by 8 bases, the J end by 8 bases, with 18 bases between. This CDR3 is CASAEGGFWGYTF. DNA for the CDR3: TGTGCCAGCGCCGAGGGAGGTTTTTGGGGCTACACCTTC.

The chain carries TRBV12-5 and TRBJ2-1, with 8 nucleotides matching TRBD1. Germline loops: CDR1 LGHNT, CDR2 FRNRAP. CDR3 length: 15 residues. The trim removed 4 bases at V and 10 bases at J, leaving 12 bases unmatched. As DNA, the CDR3 is TGTGCTAGTGGTTCATCACAGGGGGAGGCCTCAGAGCAGTTCTTC. Translated, it gives CASGSSQGEASEQFF.

The J gene is TRBJ2-3, the V gene TRBV10-3; 7 bases align to TRBD2. Germline V gene sequence: CDR1 ENHRY, CDR2 SYGVKD. V lost 10 bases, J lost 0 bases, and 10 bases stayed unmatched. The CDR3 totals 15 residues. CDR3 nucleotides: TGTGCCACTTCCCGGGGGGAGATCAGCACAGATACGCAGTATTTT. Protein product: CATSRGEISTDTQYF.

This chain uses TRBV28 with TRBJ2-5; 11 bases line up with TRBD2. Germline V gene sequence: CDR1 MDHEN, CDR2 SYDVKM. Unmatched junction bases numbered 0, after V lost 5 bases and J lost 1 base. The CDR3 contains 14 residues. The CDR3 spells CASSTSGGQETQYF. DNA for the CDR3: TGTGCCAGCAGTACTAGCGGGGGCCAAGAGACCCAGTACTTC.

This clonotype was counted between two and nine times. The chain joins TRBV4-1 to TRBJ1-4, with D tentatively TRBD1 (6 bases). This CDR3 is built from 15 residues. Germline loops: CDR1 MGHRA, CDR2 YSYEKL. The V gene lost 0 bases and the J gene lost 9 bases, with 14 bases spanning the gap. CDR3 residues: CASSQDLQGWKKLFF. The CDR3, as DNA: TGCGCCAGCAGCCAAGATCTGCAGGGGTGGAAAAAACTGTTTTTT.

The V gene is TRBV5-1, the J gene TRBJ2-5; 8 bases map to TRBD1. TRBJ2-7 explains the end of the DNA better; the J call may be wrong. The CDR3 consists of 15 residues. Germline V lookup: CDR1 SGHRS, CDR2 YFSETQ. This CDR3 reads CASSMTDRGRYEQYF. DNA for the CDR3: TGCGCCAGCAGCATGACCGACAGGGGACGTTACGAGCAGTACTTC.

J is TRBJ1-2 and V is TRBV7-2; D may be TRBD1 (5 bases). V gave up 5 bases and J gave up 2 bases, with 12 bases separating them. The germline CDR1 and CDR2 sequences are SGHTA and FQGNSA. The CDR3 contains 14 residues. This CDR3 reads CASSTGTVNYGYTF. Here the CDR3 DNA reads TGTGCCAGCAGCACCGGGACGGTGAACTATGGCTACACCTTC.

The table lists this clonotype with a few counts. The chain uses TRBV3-1 and TRBJ2-2, with D uncertain. Trimming shortened V by 0 bases and J by 3 bases, and 8 bases separated the two germline ends. Germline lookup yields CDR1 LGHDT and CDR2 YNNKEL (reference sequence). The CDR3 covers 15 residues. The CDR3: CASSQDRAYTGELFF. Written as DNA, the CDR3 is TGTGCCAGCAGCCAAGATCGAGCGTACACCGGGGAGCTGTTTTTT.

This clonotype was found many times. J is TRBJ1-4 and V is TRBV9; TRBD1 aligns across 7 bases. Losses at the gene ends were 0 bases for V and 5 bases for J; bases not matched to a gene: 1. This CDR3 contains 14 residues. Germline V gene sequence: CDR1 SGDLS, CDR2 YYNGEE. This chain's CDR3 is CASSVAGGNEKLFF. CDR3 in DNA: TGTGCCAGCAGCGTAGCAGGGGGGAATGAAAAACTGTTTTTT.

This rearrangement joins TRBV20-1 to TRBJ2-1, with 10 bases aligning to TRBD2. CDR1 is DFQATT, CDR2 SNEGSKA, per germline (reference sequence). The junction had 6 bases not matched to a gene; V was cut back by 1 base and J by 9 bases. The CDR3 spans 14 residues. The DNA of the CDR3 is TGCAGTGCTAGAGGTCCCCTAGCGGGAGTTGAGCAGTTCTTC. This codes for CSARGPLAGVEQFF.

A word on this clonotype: A read error may explain this, as a much larger clone is one base away. The rearrangement joins TRBV5-6 to TRBJ1-1; D is possibly TRBD1 (6 bases). Germline loops: CDR1 SGHDT, CDR2 YYEEEE. The CDR3 consists of 15 residues. As DNA, the CDR3 is TGTGTCAGCACCAGCTTTACAGGGCAGAACACTGAAGCTTTCTTT. This sequence encodes CVSTSFTGQNTEAFF.

Turning to this clonotype: Relative to the germline gene, one junction end is altered; a read error may explain this. The chain is built from TRBV29-1 and TRBJ2-5; D unclear. The CDR3 loop spans 10 amino acids. Germline V lookup: CDR1 SQVTM, CDR2 ANQGSEA. CDR3: CSVEWAPPIF. CDR3 bases: TGCAGCGTTGAATGGGCTCCCCCGATCTTC.

This clonotype was observed a few times. A junction boundary mismatches the germline segment, possibly from a read error. The chain joins TRBV25-1 to TRBJ2-5; perhaps TRBD2 as D (5 bases). The DNA end is more similar to TRBJ2-7, so the J call may be wrong. From germline, CDR1 is MGHDK and CDR2 SYGVNS. This CDR3 has 13 amino acids. The CDR3 is CASGDGNFYEQYF. In DNA, the CDR3 is TGTGCCAGCGGTGACGGGAACTTCTACGAGCAGTACTTC.

The rearrangement uses TRBV11-2 and TRBJ2-3; no clear D gene. V was clipped by 6 bases and J by 1 base, with 8 bases between them. The CDR3 extends over 13 amino acids. CDR1 and CDR2 (germline): SGHAT, FQNNGV. The CDR3, as DNA: TGTGCCAGCAGATTAACTGGCACAGATACGCAGTATTTT. This codes for CASRLTGTDTQYF.

This clonotype was counted only a few times. The chain recombines TRBV4-3 with TRBJ2-6, with D unresolved. Germline values: CDR1 LGHNA, CDR2 YSLEER. This CDR3 is built from 14 residues. Trimming removed 2 bases at V and 0 bases at J, with 2 bases between. This CDR3 is CASSQHSGANVLTF. The CDR3 DNA reads TGCGCCAGCAGCCAACACTCTGGGGCCAACGTCCTGACTTTC.

The CDR3 nucleotides are TGTGCCAGCTGTACTCAAAAGAGATTTGGCACAGATACGCAGTATTTT. Protein product: CASCTQKRFGTDTQYF. This chain connects TRBV6-2 or TRBV6-3 to TRBJ2-3, with unresolved D. Germline V gene sequence: CDR1 MNHEY, CDR2 SVGEGT. The CDR3 is 16 amino acids. The V and J ends lost 8 bases and 1 base respectively, with 19 bases between them.

The chain carries TRBV29-1 and TRBJ1-1; a possible D gene is TRBD1 (6 bases). Deletions cut 5 bases from V and 4 bases from J, with 8 bases between. Germline V gives CDR1 SQVTM, CDR2 ANQGSEA. The CDR3 covers 11 residues. The CDR3 DNA sequence: TGCAGCGTTACAGGGACCACTGAAGCTTTCTTT. This gives the protein CSVTGTTEAFF.

As regards this clonotype: The junction does not match germline at one end; this may be a read error. The chain couples TRBV7-9 to TRBJ2-5; 15 bases match TRBD2. Germline V gene sequence: CDR1 SEHNR, CDR2 FQNEAQ (reference sequence). The CDR3 extends over 16 amino acids. This CDR3 reads CASSLLGLAGGETQYF. The CDR3 DNA follows: TGTGCTAGCAGCTTATTGGGACTAGCGGGAGGAGAGACCCAGTACTTC.

The rearrangement links TRBV27 to TRBJ2-7; 13 nucleotides align to TRBD2. The CDR3 is 16 amino acids. The germline V gene has CDR1 MNHEY and CDR2 SMNVEV (reference sequence). With 8 bases clipped from V and 0 bases from J, the junction kept 7 bases outside the gene matches. CDR3 coding DNA: TGTGCCAGCTGGACTAGCGGGAGCTCCAGCTCCTACGAGCAGTACTTC. Translated, it gives CASWTSGSSSSYEQYF.

This clonotype appeared a few times. The chain joins TRBV20-1 to TRBJ2-5; 8 nucleotides align to TRBD2. The J call is uncertain, as TRBJ2-1 better fits the DNA end. The germline V gene encodes CDR1 DFQATT and CDR2 SNEGSKA (reference sequence). CDR3 length: 12 residues. CDR3 protein: CSAEREYNEQFF. CDR3 bases: TGCAGTGCAGAGCGGGAGTACAATGAGCAGTTCTTC.

This clonotype was picked up a small number of times. The rearrangement links TRBV7-2 to TRBJ1-3; no firm D call. V lost 4 bases and J 0 bases, leaving 13 bases between the germline ends. The CDR3 is 16 amino acids. The V gene's germline CDR1 is SGHTA and CDR2 FQGNSA. In DNA form, the CDR3 reads TGTGCCAGCAGCTCCTGGGTCCTTAGCTCTGGAAACACCATATATTTT. The encoded protein is CASSSWVLSSGNTIYF.

The chain uses TRBV10-3 and TRBJ2-2; maybe TRBD2 (6 bases). Germline loops: CDR1 ENHRY, CDR2 SYGVKD. Trimming shortened V by 0 bases and J by 6 bases, and 14 bases separated the two germline ends. There are 16 residues in the CDR3. The CDR3 loop reads CAISESAGRGPGELFF. The CDR3 DNA follows: TGTGCCATCAGTGAGTCCGCGGGAAGAGGTCCCGGGGAGCTGTTTTTT.

Turning to this clonotype: A junction end diverges from the germline sequence, so it may reflect a read error. The rearrangement uses TRBV7-7 and TRBJ2-5; 8 positions agree with TRBD2. Germline V lookup: CDR1 SSHAT, CDR2 FNYEAQ (reference sequence). The CDR3 covers 15 residues. The CDR3 DNA follows: TGTGCTAGCAGCTTTCGAGCGGGAGTCCAAGAGACCCAGTACTTC. This translates into CASSFRAGVQETQYF.